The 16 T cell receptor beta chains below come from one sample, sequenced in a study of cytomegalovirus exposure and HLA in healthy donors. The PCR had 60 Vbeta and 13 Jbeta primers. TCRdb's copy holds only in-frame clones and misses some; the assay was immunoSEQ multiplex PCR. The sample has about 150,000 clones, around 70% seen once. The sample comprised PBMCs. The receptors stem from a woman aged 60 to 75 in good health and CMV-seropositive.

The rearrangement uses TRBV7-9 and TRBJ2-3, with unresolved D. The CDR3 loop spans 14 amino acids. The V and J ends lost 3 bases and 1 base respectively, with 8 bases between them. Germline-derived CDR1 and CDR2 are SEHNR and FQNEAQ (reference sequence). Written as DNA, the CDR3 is TGTGCCAGCAGCTTGGGCGCCCGCACAGATACGCAGTATTTT. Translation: CASSLGARTDTQYF.

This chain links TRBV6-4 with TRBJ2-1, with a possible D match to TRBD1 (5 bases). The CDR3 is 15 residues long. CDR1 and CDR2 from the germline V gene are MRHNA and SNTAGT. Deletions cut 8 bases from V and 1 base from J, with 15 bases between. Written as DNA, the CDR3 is TGTGCCAGCTCTCTAGAATCAGGGTCCTACAATGAGCAGTTCTTC. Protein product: CASSLESGSYNEQFF.

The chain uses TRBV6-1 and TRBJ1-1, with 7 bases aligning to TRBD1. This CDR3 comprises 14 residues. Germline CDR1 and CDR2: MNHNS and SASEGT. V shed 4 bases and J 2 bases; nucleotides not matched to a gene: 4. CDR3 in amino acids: CASSGRDSNTEAFF. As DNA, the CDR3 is TGTGCCAGCAGTGGACGGGACAGCAACACTGAAGCTTTCTTT.

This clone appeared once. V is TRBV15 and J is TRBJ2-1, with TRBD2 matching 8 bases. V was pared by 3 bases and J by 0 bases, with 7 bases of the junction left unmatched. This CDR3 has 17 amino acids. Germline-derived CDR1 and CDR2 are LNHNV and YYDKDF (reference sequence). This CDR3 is CATSSRTGTSSYNEQFF. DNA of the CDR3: TGTGCCACCAGCAGTAGGACCGGGACTAGCTCCTACAATGAGCAGTTCTTC.

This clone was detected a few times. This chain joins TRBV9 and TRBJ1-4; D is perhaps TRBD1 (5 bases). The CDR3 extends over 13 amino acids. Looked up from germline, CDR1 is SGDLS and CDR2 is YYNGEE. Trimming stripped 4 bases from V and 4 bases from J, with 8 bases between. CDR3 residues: CASSPDSNEKLFF. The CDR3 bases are TGTGCCAGCAGCCCCGACAGTAATGAAAAACTGTTTTTT.

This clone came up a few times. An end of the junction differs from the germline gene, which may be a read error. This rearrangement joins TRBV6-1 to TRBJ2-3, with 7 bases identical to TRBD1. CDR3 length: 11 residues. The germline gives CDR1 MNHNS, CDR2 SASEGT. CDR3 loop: CASSEARGQGF. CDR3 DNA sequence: TGTGCCAGCAGTGAAGCGAGGGGGCAAGGCTTT.

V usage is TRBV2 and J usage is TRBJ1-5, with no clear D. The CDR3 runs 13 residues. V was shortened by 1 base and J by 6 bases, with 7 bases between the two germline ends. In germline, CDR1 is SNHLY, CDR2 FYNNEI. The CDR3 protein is CASSEERGQPQHF. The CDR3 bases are TGTGCCAGCAGTGAAGAGCGAGGTCAGCCCCAGCATTTT.

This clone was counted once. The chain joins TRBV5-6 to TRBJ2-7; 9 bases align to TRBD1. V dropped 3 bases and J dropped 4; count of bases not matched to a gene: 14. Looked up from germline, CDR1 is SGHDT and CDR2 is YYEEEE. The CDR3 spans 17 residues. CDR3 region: CASSWGTGRQTGYEQYF. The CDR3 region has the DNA TGTGCCAGCAGCTGGGGGACAGGGCGCCAAACAGGGTACGAGCAGTACTTC.

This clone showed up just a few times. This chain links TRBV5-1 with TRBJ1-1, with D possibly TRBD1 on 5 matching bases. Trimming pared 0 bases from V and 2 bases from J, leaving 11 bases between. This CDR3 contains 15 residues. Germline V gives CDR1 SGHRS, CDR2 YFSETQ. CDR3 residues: CASSLGQSFNTEAFF. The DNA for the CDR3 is TGCGCCAGCAGCTTGGGACAGAGTTTCAACACTGAAGCTTTCTTT.

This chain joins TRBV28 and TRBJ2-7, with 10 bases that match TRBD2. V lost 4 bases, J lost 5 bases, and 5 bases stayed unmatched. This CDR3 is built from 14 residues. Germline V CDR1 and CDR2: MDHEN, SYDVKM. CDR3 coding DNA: TGTGCCAGCAGTTCCGGGACTAGCGCCCACGAGCAGTACTTC. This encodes CASSSGTSAHEQYF.

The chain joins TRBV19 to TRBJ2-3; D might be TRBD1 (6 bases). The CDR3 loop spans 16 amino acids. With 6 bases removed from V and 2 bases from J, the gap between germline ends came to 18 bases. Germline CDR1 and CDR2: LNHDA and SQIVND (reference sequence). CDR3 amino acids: CASSITWTEITDTQYF. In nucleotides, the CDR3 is TGTGCCAGTAGCATCACTTGGACAGAGATCACAGATACGCAGTATTTT.

The CDR3, as DNA: TGTGCCTGGAGTGTTGGACTAGCGGGAGGGCCGAGGAACGAGCAGTACTTC. It is translated as CAWSVGLAGGPRNEQYF. The rearrangement uses TRBV30 and TRBJ2-7; TRBD2 matches at 15 bases. CDR1 and CDR2 (germline): GTSNPN, SVGIG (reference sequence). This CDR3 comprises 17 residues. Trimming took 0 bases from V and 5 from J; bases not matched to a gene: 8.

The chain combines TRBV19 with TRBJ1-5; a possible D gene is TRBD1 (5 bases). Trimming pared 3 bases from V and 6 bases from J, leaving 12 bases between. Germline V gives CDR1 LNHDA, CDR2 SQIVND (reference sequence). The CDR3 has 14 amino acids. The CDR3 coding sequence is TGTGCCAGTAGTATCAGGGACGGGAGTCAGCCCCAGCATTTT. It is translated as CASSIRDGSQPQHF.

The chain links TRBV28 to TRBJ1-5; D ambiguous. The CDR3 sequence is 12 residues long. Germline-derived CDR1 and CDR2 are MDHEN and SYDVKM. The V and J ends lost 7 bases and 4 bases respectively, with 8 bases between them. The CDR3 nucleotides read TGTGCCAGCAAGGTCGGGAATCAGCCCCAGCATTTT. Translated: CASKVGNQPQHF.

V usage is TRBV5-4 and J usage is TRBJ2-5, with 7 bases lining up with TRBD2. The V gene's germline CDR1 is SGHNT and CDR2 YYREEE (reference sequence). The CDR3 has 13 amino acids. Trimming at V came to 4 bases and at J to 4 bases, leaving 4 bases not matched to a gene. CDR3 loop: CASSAGLVETQYF. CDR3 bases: TGTGCCAGCAGCGCAGGACTAGTAGAGACCCAGTACTTC.

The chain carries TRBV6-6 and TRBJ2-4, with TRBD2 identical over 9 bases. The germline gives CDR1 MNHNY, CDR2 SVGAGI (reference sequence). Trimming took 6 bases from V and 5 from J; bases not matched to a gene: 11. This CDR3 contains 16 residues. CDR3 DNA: TGTGCCAGCAGATTAGGACTAGCGAGGGCCCAAAACATTCAGTACTTC. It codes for CASRLGLARAQNIQYF.